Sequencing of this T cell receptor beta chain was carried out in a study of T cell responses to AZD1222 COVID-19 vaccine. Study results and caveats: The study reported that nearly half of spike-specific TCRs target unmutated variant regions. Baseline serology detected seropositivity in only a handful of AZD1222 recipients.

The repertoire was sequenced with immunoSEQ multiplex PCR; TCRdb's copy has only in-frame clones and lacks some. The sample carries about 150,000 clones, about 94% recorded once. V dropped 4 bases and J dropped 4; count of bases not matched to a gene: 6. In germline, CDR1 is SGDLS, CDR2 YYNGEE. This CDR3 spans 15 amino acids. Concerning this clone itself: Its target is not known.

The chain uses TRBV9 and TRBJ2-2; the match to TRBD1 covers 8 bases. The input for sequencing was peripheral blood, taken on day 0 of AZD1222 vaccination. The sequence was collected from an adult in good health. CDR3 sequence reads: CASSISTGGTGELFF. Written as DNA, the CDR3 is TGTGCCAGCAGCATTTCCACAGGGGGCACCGGGGAGCTGTTTTTT.